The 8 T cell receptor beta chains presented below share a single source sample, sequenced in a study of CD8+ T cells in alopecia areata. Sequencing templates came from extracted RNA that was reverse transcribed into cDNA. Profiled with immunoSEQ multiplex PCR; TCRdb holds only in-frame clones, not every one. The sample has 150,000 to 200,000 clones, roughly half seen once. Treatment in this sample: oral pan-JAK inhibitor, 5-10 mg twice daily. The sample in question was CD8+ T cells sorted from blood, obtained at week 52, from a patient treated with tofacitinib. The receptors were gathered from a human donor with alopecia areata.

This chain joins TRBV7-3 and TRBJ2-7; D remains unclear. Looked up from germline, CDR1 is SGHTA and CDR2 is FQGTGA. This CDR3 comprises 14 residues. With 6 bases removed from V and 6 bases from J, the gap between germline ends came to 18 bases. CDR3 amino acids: CASSLGFGVSEQYF. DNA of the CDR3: TGTGCCAGCAGTCTCGGCTTTGGGGTCAGCGAGCAGTACTTC.

The CDR3 sequence is CASSLGLGGTEAFF. As DNA, the CDR3 is TGCGCCAGCAGCTTGGGGTTGGGAGGCACTGAAGCTTTCTTT. The rearrangement links TRBV5-1 to TRBJ1-1, with D uncertain. The CDR3 loop spans 14 amino acids. Trimming stripped 0 bases from V and 4 bases from J, with 10 bases between. CDR1 SGHRS and CDR2 YFSETQ come from the germline V gene.

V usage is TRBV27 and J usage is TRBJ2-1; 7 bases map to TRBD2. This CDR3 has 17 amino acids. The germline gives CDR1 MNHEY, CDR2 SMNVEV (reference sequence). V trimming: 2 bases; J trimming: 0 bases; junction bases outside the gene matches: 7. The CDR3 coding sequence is TGTGCCAGCAGTTTACCCCCGGGGACTATCTCCTACAATGAGCAGTTCTTC. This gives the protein CASSLPPGTISYNEQFF.

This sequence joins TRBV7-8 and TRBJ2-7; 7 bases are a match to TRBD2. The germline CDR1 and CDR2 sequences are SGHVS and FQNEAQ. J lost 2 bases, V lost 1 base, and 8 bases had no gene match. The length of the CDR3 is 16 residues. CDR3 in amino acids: CASSLVGGRAAYEQYF. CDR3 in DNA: TGTGCCAGCAGCTTAGTTGGGGGGAGGGCAGCCTACGAGCAGTACTTC. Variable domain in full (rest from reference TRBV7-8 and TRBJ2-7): GAGVSQSPRYKVAKRGQDVALRCDPISGHVSLFWYQQALGQGPEFLTYFQNEAQLDKSGLPSDRFFAERPEGSVSTLKIQRTQQEDSAVYLCASSLVGGRAAYEQYFGPGTRLTVT.

The chain's CDR3 is CASKSPGFSYEQYF. Here the CDR3 DNA reads TGTGCCAGCAAGTCCCCGGGGTTTTCCTACGAGCAGTACTTC. The chain uses TRBV2 and TRBJ2-7; D is perhaps TRBD2 (5 bases). V gave up 7 bases and J gave up 1 base, with 14 bases separating them. Germline CDR1 and CDR2: SNHLY and FYNNEI. This CDR3 region has 14 residues. The full variable domain, rest sourced from reference TRBV2 and TRBJ2-7, is EPEVTQTPSHQVTQMGQEVILRCVPISNHLYFYWYRQILGQKVEFLVSFYNNEISEKSEIFDDQFSVERPDGSNFTLKIRSTKLEDSAMYFCASKSPGFSYEQYFGPGTRLTVT.

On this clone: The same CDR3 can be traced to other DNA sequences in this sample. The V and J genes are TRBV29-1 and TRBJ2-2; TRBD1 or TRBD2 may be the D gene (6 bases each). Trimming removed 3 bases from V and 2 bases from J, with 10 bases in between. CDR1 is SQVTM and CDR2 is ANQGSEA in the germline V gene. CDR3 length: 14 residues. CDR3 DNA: TGCAGCGTTGAGGAGGGGGTCAACACCGGGGAGCTGTTTTTT. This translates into CSVEEGVNTGELFF.

The CDR3: CASSTPGRGSEKLFF. The CDR3 DNA follows: TGTGCCAGCAGCACCCCCGGCCGGGGGAGCGAAAAACTGTTTTTT. The chain couples TRBV5-4 to TRBJ1-4; weak D call: TRBD1 (5 bases). V was pared by 4 bases and J by 8 bases, with 18 bases between. CDR1 SGHNT and CDR2 YYREEE come from the germline V gene (reference sequence). The CDR3 covers 15 residues.

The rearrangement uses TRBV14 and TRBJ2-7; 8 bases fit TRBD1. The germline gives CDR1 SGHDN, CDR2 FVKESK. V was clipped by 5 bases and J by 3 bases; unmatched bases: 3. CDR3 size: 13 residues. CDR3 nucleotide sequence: TGTGCCAGCAGCGATGGACAGGGCTACGAGCAGTACTTC. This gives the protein CASSDGQGYEQYF.